Listed below are T cell receptor beta chains from one sample, sequenced in a study of T cell responses to AZD1222 COVID-19 vaccine. Data came from immunoSEQ multiplex PCR; TCRdb stores just in-frame clones and leaves some out. Of roughly 93,000 clones listed, approximately 86% are singletons. Here the sequenced sample was peripheral blood, taken on day 0 of AZD1222 vaccination. The origin of the receptors is an adult in good health. Both conserved end residues are part of each CDR3. Fields, in order: clone size, V gene, D gene, J gene, CDR3 protein, CDR3 DNA. D genes are given only for firm matches. Clone size is not always given. Where it is, it says once, few, many or a class for expanded clones.

>NA|TRBV12-3/TRBV12-4|NA|TRBJ1-2
CASSPGGYYGYTF
TGTGCCAGCAGTCCTGGGGGTTACTATGGCTACACCTTC
>NA|TRBV3-1/TRBV3-2|NA|TRBJ1-2
CASSQNPGLNYGYTF
TGTGCCAGCAGCCAAAATCCGGGGCTTAACTATGGCTACACCTTC
>NA|TRBV19|NA|TRBJ1-1
CASTQQIGGTEAFF
TGTGCCAGTACCCAACAGATAGGAGGGACTGAAGCTTTCTTT
>NA|TRBV7-9|NA|TRBJ2-7
CASSSIEGHSMGQYF
TGTGCCAGCAGCTCAATAGAGGGACACTCCATGGGGCAGTACTTC
>NA|TRBV11-1|NA|TRBJ2-7
CASSLEFGRENEQYF
TGTGCCAGCAGCTTAGAATTTGGCAGGGAGAACGAGCAGTACTTC
>NA|TRBV5-1|NA|TRBJ2-7
CASSFLGGSSYEQYF
TGCGCCAGCAGCTTCTTGGGGGGAAGCTCCTACGAGCAGTACTTC
>NA|TRBV6-2/TRBV6-3|NA|TRBJ1-3
CASSRGGTSGNTIYF
TGTGCCAGCAGCCGAGGAGGTACCTCTGGAAACACCATATATTTT
>NA|TRBV7-9|TRBD2|TRBJ2-1
CASSPGLAGRYNEQFF
TGTGCCAGCAGCCCAGGACTAGCGGGCCGCTACAATGAGCAGTTCTTC
>NA|TRBV6-5|NA|TRBJ1-1
CASSMGAEAFF
TGTGCCAGCAGTATGGGGGCTGAGGCTTTCTTT
>NA|TRBV7-9|NA|TRBJ2-5
CASSPQGAQETQYF
TGTGCCAGCAGCCCACAGGGAGCTCAAGAGACCCAGTACTTC
>few|TRBV5-6|NA|TRBJ2-7
CASSEGDFRGEQYF
TGTGCCAGCAGCGAAGGGGACTTCAGAGGCGAGCAGTACTTC
>NA|TRBV12-3/TRBV12-4|NA|TRBJ1-5
CASSRGENQPQHF
TGTGCCAGCAGCAGGGGAGAGAATCAGCCCCAGCATTTT
>NA|TRBV28|NA|TRBJ1-1
CASSPPWGVAEAFF
TGTGCCAGCAGCCCCCCTTGGGGGGTCGCTGAAGCTTTCTTT
>once|TRBV5-1|NA|TRBJ2-3
CASSLEQRGDTQYF
TGCGCCAGCAGCTTGGAACAAAGGGGGGATACGCAGTATTTT
>NA|TRBV4-1|TRBD1|TRBJ2-5
CASSQEGGPGHGNQETQYF
TGCGCCAGCAGCCAAGAAGGGGGCCCGGGACACGGAAACCAAGAGACCCAGTACTTC
>NA|TRBV5-1|NA|TRBJ2-2
CASSLTPITGELFF
TGCGCCAGCAGCCTCACCCCAATCACCGGGGAGCTGTTTTTT
>NA|TRBV12-3/TRBV12-4|NA|TRBJ1-2
CASTWTAYGYTF
TGTGCCAGCACTTGGACAGCCTATGGCTACACCTTC
>NA|TRBV11-3|NA|TRBJ2-7
CASTLIQGSYEQYF
TGTGCCAGCACCTTGATCCAGGGCTCCTACGAGCAGTACTTC
>NA|TRBV3-1/TRBV3-2|NA|TRBJ1-2
CASGVGSFYGYTF
TGTGCCAGCGGGGTCGGAAGTTTCTATGGCTACACCTTC
>NA|TRBV27|NA|TRBJ2-5
CASSLFPGNQETQYF
TGTGCCAGCAGTTTATTCCCAGGGAACCAAGAGACCCAGTACTTC
>NA|TRBV7-9|NA|TRBJ2-1
CASSLVRSDEQFF
TGTGCCAGCAGCTTAGTCAGGTCCGATGAGCAGTTCTTC
>NA|TRBV3-1/TRBV3-2|TRBD1|TRBJ1-2
CASSQPSTGGTYGYTF
TGTGCCAGCAGCCAACCTTCCACAGGGGGGACCTATGGCTACACCTTC
>few|TRBV11-2|NA|TRBJ1-3
CASSPVAGPGNTIYF
TGTGCCAGCAGCCCAGTGGCGGGGCCTGGAAACACCATATATTTT
>NA|TRBV27|NA|TRBJ1-2
CASSLSGDQINYGYTF
TGTGCCAGCAGTTTATCGGGGGACCAAATAAACTATGGCTACACCTTC
>few|TRBV4-3|NA|TRBJ1-2
CASSQEQRFHQYGYTF
TGCGCCAGCAGCCAAGAGCAGCGGTTCCACCAATATGGCTACACCTTC
>NA|TRBV3-1/TRBV3-2|NA|TRBJ2-5
CASSQGAKGGTQYF
TGTGCCAGCAGCCAAGGAGCGAAAGGTGGGACCCAGTACTTC
>once|TRBV9|NA|TRBJ1-2
CASSGGPGYGYTF
TGTGCCAGCAGCGGGGGCCCGGGCTATGGCTACACCTTC
>NA|TRBV29-1|NA|TRBJ1-1
CSVGGNGFEAFF
TGCAGCGTTGGGGGGAACGGATTTGAAGCTTTCTTT
>few|TRBV6-2/TRBV6-3|NA|TRBJ2-7
CASSYSEYAQYF
TGTGCCAGCAGTTACTCGGAGTATGCGCAGTACTTC
>NA|TRBV18|NA|TRBJ1-3
CASSLSGPKLGNTIYF
TGTGCCAGCTCACTATCGGGACCCAAACTAGGAAACACCATATATTTT
>NA|TRBV7-2|NA|TRBJ2-5
CASSPGMGETQYF
TGTGCCAGCAGCCCAGGGATGGGTGAGACCCAGTACTTC
>NA|TRBV20-1|TRBD1|TRBJ2-7
CSASILRDRGLYEQYF
TGCAGTGCTAGTATACTCCGGGACAGGGGTCTCTACGAGCAGTACTTC
>NA|TRBV5-8|NA|TRBJ2-3
CASEKRGTDTQYF
TGTGCCAGCGAGAAAAGGGGGACAGATACGCAGTATTTT
>NA|TRBV6-1|NA|TRBJ2-7
CASSEASPRGEGDEQYF
TGTGCCAGCAGTGAAGCGTCCCCCCGGGGAGAAGGAGACGAGCAGTACTTC
>NA|TRBV5-1|TRBD1|TRBJ2-7
CASSLGTGYEQYF
TGCGCCAGCAGCTTGGGGACAGGCTACGAGCAGTACTTC
>NA|TRBV4-2|NA|TRBJ2-2
CASSQDGVLGGPGELFF
TGTGCCAGCAGCCAAGATGGAGTCCTTGGGGGTCCCGGGGAGCTGTTTTTT
>NA|TRBV19|NA|TRBJ1-5
CASSIRQGAGNQPQHF
TGTGCCAGTAGTATCCGACAAGGGGCTGGCAATCAGCCCCAGCATTTT
>NA|TRBV2|NA|TRBJ1-1
CASSEEKANTEAFF
TGTGCCAGCAGTGAAGAGAAAGCGAACACTGAAGCTTTCTTT
>few|TRBV6-6|TRBD1|TRBJ1-6
CASSPGTGGFGRNNSPLHF
TGTGCCAGCAGTCCCGGGACAGGGGGGTTTGGCCGCAATAATTCACCCCTCCACTTT
>NA|TRBV4-3|NA|TRBJ2-2
CASSQAAGTSGELFF
TGCGCCAGCAGCCAAGCAGCGGGCACATCCGGGGAGCTGTTTTTT